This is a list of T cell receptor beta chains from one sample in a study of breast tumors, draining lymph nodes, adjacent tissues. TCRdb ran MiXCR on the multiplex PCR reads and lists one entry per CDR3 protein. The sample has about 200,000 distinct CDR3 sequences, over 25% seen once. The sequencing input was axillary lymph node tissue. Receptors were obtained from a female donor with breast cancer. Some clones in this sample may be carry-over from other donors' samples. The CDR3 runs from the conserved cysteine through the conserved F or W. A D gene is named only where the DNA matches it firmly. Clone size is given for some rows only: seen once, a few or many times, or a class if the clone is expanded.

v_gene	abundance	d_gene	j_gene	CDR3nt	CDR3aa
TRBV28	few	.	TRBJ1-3	TGTGCCAGCAGTAGGGTAGATAGAAACACCATATATTTT	CASSRVDRNTIYF
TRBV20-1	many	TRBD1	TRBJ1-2	TGCAGTGCTAGTGGACAGGGACAAGGCTACACCTTC	CSASGQGQGYTF
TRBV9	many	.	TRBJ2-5	TGTGCCAGCAGCGTAGGAGGGCACGAGACCCAGTACTTC	CASSVGGHETQYF
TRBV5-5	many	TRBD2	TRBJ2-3	TGTGCCAGCAGCCCGACCTCCCGCGGGGGAGATACGCAGTATTTT	CASSPTSRGGDTQYF
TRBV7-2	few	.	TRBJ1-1	TGTGCCAGCAGCTTAGCAGGAGAGCACACTGAAGCTTTCTTT	CASSLAGEHTEAFF
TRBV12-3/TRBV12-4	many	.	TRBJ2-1	TGTGCCAGCAGTTTAGGGTGGGTTAACAATGAGCAGTTCTTC	CASSLGWVNNEQFF
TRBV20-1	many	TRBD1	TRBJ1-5	TGCAGTGCTACTAAGACAGGGGGCCGCAATCAGCCCCAGCATTTT	CSATKTGGRNQPQHF
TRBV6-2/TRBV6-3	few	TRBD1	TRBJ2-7	TGTGCCAGCAGTAATACGGAAGGACAGGGGGCAAAATACGAGCAGTACTTC	CASSNTEGQGAKYEQYF
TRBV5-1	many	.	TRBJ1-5	TGCGCCAGCAGCCCCGGGGACAATCAGCCCCAGCATTTT	CASSPGDNQPQHF
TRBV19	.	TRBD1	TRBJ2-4	TGTGCCAGTAGTACAAGTAAGGGACAGGCCTTAGCCAAAAACATTCAGTACTTC	CASSTSKGQALAKNIQYF
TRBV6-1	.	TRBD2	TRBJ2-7	TGTGCCAGCAGTGAAACTAGCGGGAGAGAGGGGGAGCAGTACTTC	CASSETSGREGEQYF
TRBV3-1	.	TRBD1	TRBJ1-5	TGTGCCAGCAGCCAGGGGGCAGGGGGACGTCAGCCCCAGCATTTT	CASSQGAGGRQPQHF
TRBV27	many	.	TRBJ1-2	TGTGCCAGCAGTTTAAGAGGGATTGGCTACACCTTC	CASSLRGIGYTF